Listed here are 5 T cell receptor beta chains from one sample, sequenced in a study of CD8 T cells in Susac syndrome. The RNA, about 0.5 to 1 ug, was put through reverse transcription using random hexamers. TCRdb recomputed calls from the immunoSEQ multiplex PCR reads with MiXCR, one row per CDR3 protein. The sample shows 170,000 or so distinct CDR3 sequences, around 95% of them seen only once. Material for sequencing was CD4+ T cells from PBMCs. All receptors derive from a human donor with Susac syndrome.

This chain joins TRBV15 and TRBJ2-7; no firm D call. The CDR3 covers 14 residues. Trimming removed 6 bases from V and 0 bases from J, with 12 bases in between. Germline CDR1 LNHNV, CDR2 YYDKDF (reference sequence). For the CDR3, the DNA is TGTGCCACCAGTGATATAACGTACTCCTACGAGCAGTACTTC. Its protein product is CATSDITYSYEQYF.

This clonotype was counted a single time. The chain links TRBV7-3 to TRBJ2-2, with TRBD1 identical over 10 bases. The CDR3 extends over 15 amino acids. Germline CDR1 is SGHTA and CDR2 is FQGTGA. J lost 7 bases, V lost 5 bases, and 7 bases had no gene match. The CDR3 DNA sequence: TGTGCCAGCAGCCCAGGGGGACAGGGGTTCGGGGAGCTGTTTTTT. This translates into CASSPGGQGFGELFF.

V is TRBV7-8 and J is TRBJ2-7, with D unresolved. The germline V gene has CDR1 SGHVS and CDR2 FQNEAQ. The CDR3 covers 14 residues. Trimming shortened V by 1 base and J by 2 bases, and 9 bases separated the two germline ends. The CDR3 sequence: CASSLEADPYEQYF. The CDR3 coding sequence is TGTGCCAGCAGCTTAGAGGCGGATCCCTACGAGCAGTACTTC.

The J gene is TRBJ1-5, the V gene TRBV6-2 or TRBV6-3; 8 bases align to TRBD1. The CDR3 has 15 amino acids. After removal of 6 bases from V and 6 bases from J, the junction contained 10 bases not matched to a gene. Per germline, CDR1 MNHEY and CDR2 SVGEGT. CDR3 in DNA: TGTGCCAGCAGAACCGGACAGGGACGGACTCAGCCCCAGCATTTT. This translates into CASRTGQGRTQPQHF.

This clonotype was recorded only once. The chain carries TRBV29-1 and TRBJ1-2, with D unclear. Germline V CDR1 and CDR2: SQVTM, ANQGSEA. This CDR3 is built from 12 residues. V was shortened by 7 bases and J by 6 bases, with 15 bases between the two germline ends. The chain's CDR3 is CSGVDMGNGYTF. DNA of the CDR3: TGCAGCGGGGTAGACATGGGCAATGGCTACACCTTC.